The T cell receptor beta chain under discussion was sequenced for a study of identical twins (dated by TCRdb to 2015 to 2016). For context, the study as a whole: The study deep-sequenced TCR alpha and beta repertoires from monozygotic twins, unrelated adults of various ages and cord blood to test whether fetal clonotypes persist. To rule out contamination, the twin experiments were replicated at different times with different library preparation protocols.

Every donor was a healthy Caucasian. The twin cohort consisted of three pairs of female monozygotic twins, all aged about 18 to 30 years. Positive isolation kits from Invitrogen were used to isolate the CD4+ and CD8+ T cell populations. Broad study findings and their caveats: In monozygotic twins, out-of-frame TCR alpha sharing was systematically underestimated by recombination models, although the models agreed with sharing between unrelated individuals. Out-of-frame TCR alpha sequences shared between twins showed an excess of low generation-probability sequences compared with coincidental sharing between unrelated individuals. Zero-insertion analyses could be partly confounded by invariant T cells such as MAIT and iNKT, though diverse VJ usage argued against such confounding for most clonotypes. Abundant cord blood beta clonotypes had fewer insertions, young adult naive repertoires showed a similar but weaker trend, and memory repertoires showed no such trend. The excess sharing between twins in beta out-of-frame sequences was weaker because fewer shared sequences reduced the signal-to-noise ratio. Because the same donors could not be followed over many years, the conclusions relied on cross-sectional statistical analysis.

On this clonotype: Its antigen is not yet known. No base-level quality is on record; no much larger clone is a single base apart.

The CDR3 numbers 15 residues from cysteine through phenylalanine. Only the CDR3 DNA stays, 45 bases, in frame from base 1. From the germline V gene, CDR1 is SGHAT and CDR2 is FQNNGV. Clipping removes 5 bases from V and 5 bases from J, with 6 as the unmatched junction base count. Libraries were constructed by 5' RACE. These reads were obtained on an Illumina HiSeq 2000. A universal primer binding site was added through template switching, and the final cDNA carried a unique molecular identifier so that TCR cDNA molecules could be counted accurately. Specific primers in the conserved constant-segment region were used to synthesize first-strand cDNA for TCR alpha and beta chains. To control for contamination, each cDNA library was double barcoded with a SMART-Mk sample barcode plus Illumina barcodes. Two successive PCR steps introduced TruSeq adapter sequences along with Illumina sample barcodes. Sequencing of the TCR alpha and beta cDNA libraries was done on the Illumina HiSeq platform using custom primers. Per the original workflow: Unique molecular identifiers were extracted from raw reads with MiGEC, and CDR3 positions were determined with MiXCR. Recombination models were inferred per individual with the repgenHMM and IGoR tools using an EM algorithm. Shared clonotypes were analyzed with the tcR package in R, and sharing was normalized by the product of cloneset sizes. To study raw recombination free of thymic and clonal selection effects, out-of-frame nonproductive sequences were analyzed. TCRdb took the public reads, trimmed them with fastp at Q25, ran MiXCR for clone calling and kept in-frame beta chains. Each CDR3 protein gets just one entry, which takes the most common genes and DNA from the rows behind it. The V and J calls follow TCRdb's processing rather than the paper's. The sample table shows roughly 200,000 distinct CDR3 sequences, and 15% to 20% are seen once. 35% to 50% of the sample is in the top ten clones.

The same data also went into a second study, on T cells expressing NK-cell markers. The second study reports: Three sorted T-cell subsets (CD3+CD56+NKG2C+, CD3+CD56+NKG2C- and CD3+CD56-NKG2C+) from under ten donors had their TCR beta-chain repertoires profiled. Among the eight sequenced donors, only one was HCMV-seronegative, while the other seven were HCMV-seropositive. To restrict sorting to alphabetaTCR-expressing T cells, an anti-gammadeltaTCR antibody was added in several experiments. For roughly six donors, the dominant CD3+CD56+NKG2C+ clonotypes were among the top 10 CD8+ clonotypes and accounted for about 1.0-7.5% of CD8+ T cells. Those dominant clonotypes were again the most abundant among CD3+CD56-NKG2C+ cells in several donors, at roughly 25-60.1%. Whether the expanded NKG2C-expressing T cell clones were specific for HCMV antigens remained unclear. All eight donors whose samples were sequenced were randomly selected healthy volunteers, three of them men and five women. A commercial ELISA kit detecting HCMV-specific IgG in serum was used to determine HCMV serostatus. Reads were demultiplexed and grouped by UMI with MIGEC, and clonotypes were assembled and quantified with MiTCR. To exclude erroneous sequences, any TCR cDNA sequence not supported by at least two reads was discarded. The tcR package was used for downstream repertoire analysis, with clonotypes matched between fractions based on CDR3 nucleotide sequence plus V segment. Antigen specificity was annotated against VDJdb with VDJmatch, allowing one amino acid substitution in CDR3.

The chain employs TRBV11-2 and TRBJ2-1; a stretch of 10 junction bases matches TRBD2. The TCR was taken from a woman in her late teens or twenties in good health. Source material: CD8+ T cells sorted from blood. The CDR3 sequence is CASSATSGTDNEQFF. The sequenced DNA is TGTGCCAGCAGCGCCACTAGCGGGACTGACAATGAGCAGTTCTTC.